This T cell receptor beta chain emerged from a study of blood T cell repertoires in COVID-19. Study information: PBMCs, B-cell-depleted T cells, or T cells provided the cDNA or gDNA that made up the material.

With 9 bases removed from V and 3 bases from J, the gap between germline ends came to 12 bases. This CDR3 is 13 amino acids long. Germline lookup yields CDR1 LNHDA and CDR2 SQIVND (reference sequence). This clone came up a few times. Using immunoSEQ multiplex PCR, the repertoire was profiled, and TCRdb retains in-frame clones only, with some absent. Of about 520,000 clones listed, 70% to 90% are singletons. The chain joins TRBV19 to TRBJ1-5, with a tentative D call TRBD1 (5 bases). Sequencing was done on a sample of peripheral blood. This TCR derives from a human donor in a cohort sampled during active COVID-19. The CDR3 loop is CASAGGVNQPQHF. The CDR3, as DNA: TGTGCCAGCGCCGGGGGAGTCAATCAGCCCCAGCATTTT.